This T cell receptor beta chain was sequenced during a study of cytomegalovirus exposure and HLA in healthy donors. The PCR ran on 60 Vbeta and 13 Jbeta primers. Data came from immunoSEQ multiplex PCR; TCRdb stores just in-frame clones and leaves some out. The sample includes roughly 49,000 clones, roughly four fifths of them seen just once. Study-wide points: Highly shared variants forming one cluster were likely a sequencing artifact. The authors assumed roughly uniform sequencing depth across donors for presence/absence analyses. Cytomegalovirus status was reportedly diagnosed by the classifier with high sensitivity and specificity.

Healthy bone marrow donors made up the donors. The CDR3 loop spans 15 amino acids. V lost 4 bases and J 6 bases, leaving 18 bases between the germline ends. Germline V gene lookup returns CDR1 MNHNS and CDR2 SASEGT. With respect to this clone: Its antigen is as yet unknown.

This clonotype was sampled from a boy aged 5-17 years in good health and CMV-seropositive. V gene TRBV6-1 combines with J gene TRBJ1-1, with D tentatively TRBD1 (5 bases). The sample comprised PBMCs. In DNA form, the CDR3 reads TGTGCCAGCAGTGTATCAGGGATACTGGCGGCTGAAGCTTTCTTT. Amino acid sequence: CASSVSGILAAEAFF.